The 20 T cell receptor beta chains given below trace back to one sample, sequenced in a study of CD8 T cells in Susac syndrome. It was with random hexamers that 0.5 to 1 ug RNA was reverse transcribed. A single record per CDR3 protein comes from TCRdb applying MiXCR to the immunoSEQ multiplex PCR reads. Here the sample spans approximately 210,000 distinct CDR3 sequences, 85% to 95% being singletons. The sample taken for sequencing was CD4+ T cells from PBMCs. These receptors were taken from a human donor with Susac syndrome.

This chain links TRBV5-1 with TRBJ1-1; 12 bases fit TRBD1. This CDR3 comprises 16 residues. Trimming removed 1 base from V and 2 bases from J; junction bases left unmatched: 3. The germline CDR1 and CDR2 sequences are SGHRS and YFSETQ. DNA for the CDR3: TGCGCCAGCAGCTTGATCGGGACAGGGGGCAACACTGAAGCTTTCTTT. Translation gives CASSLIGTGGNTEAFF.

The V gene is TRBV11-3, the J gene TRBJ2-3; D is undetermined. The V and J ends lost 5 bases and 6 bases respectively, with 9 bases between them. Germline V lookup: CDR1 SGHNT, CDR2 YENEEA. The CDR3 totals 12 residues. CDR3 sequence (DNA): TGTGCCAGCAGCCCCTCTCGGGATACGCAGTATTTT. Translated: CASSPSRDTQYF.

V is TRBV20-1 and J is TRBJ2-1, with D perhaps matching TRBD2 (7 bases). Per germline, CDR1 DFQATT and CDR2 SNEGSKA (reference sequence). CDR3 length: 13 residues. With 3 bases removed from V and 6 bases from J, the gap between germline ends came to 12 bases. Here the CDR3 DNA reads TGCAGTGCTAGTGGCGGGGGCCGCAATGAGCAGTTCTTC. Translation: CSASGGGRNEQFF.

V and J are TRBV12-3 or TRBV12-4 and TRBJ1-5; D is uncertain. The V gene lost 6 bases and the J gene lost 4 bases, with 16 bases spanning the gap. The CDR3 contains 15 residues. Here the CDR3 DNA reads TGTGCCAGCAGCCCACCTGACGGGCCGAATCAGCCCCAGCATTTT. The encoded protein is CASSPPDGPNQPQHF.

This chain joins TRBV5-1 and TRBJ1-1; D call uncertain. Trimming took off 5 bases at V and 5 bases at J, with 7 bases between the two ends. The CDR3 totals 11 residues. Germline lookup yields CDR1 SGHRS and CDR2 YFSETQ. The CDR3 bases are TGCGCCAGCAGATCCGGGACTGAAGCTTTCTTT. This gives the protein CASRSGTEAFF.

This clonotype was counted a few times. This chain connects TRBV7-2 to TRBJ1-5; D possibly corresponds to TRBD1 (5 bases). The CDR3 loop spans 12 amino acids. The V end lost 3 bases, the J end lost 5 bases, and 5 bases lay between the germline ends. The germline V gene has CDR1 SGHTA and CDR2 FQGNSA. The chain's CDR3 is CASSLGDQPQHF. The CDR3 DNA reads TGTGCCAGCAGCTTGGGGGATCAGCCCCAGCATTTT.

V usage is TRBV20-1 and J usage is TRBJ2-3, with 7 positions matching TRBD2. The V segment lost 5 bases and the J segment 3 bases; nucleotides outside the gene matches: 5. The germline CDR1 and CDR2 sequences are DFQATT and SNEGSKA (reference sequence). The CDR3 length is 13 residues. As DNA, the CDR3 is TGCAGTGCTGGGGGGGGAGGGACAGATACGCAGTATTTT. Translated, it gives CSAGGGGTDTQYF.

This clonotype was recorded once. V and J are TRBV30 and TRBJ2-2; D assignment may be TRBD1 or TRBD2 (6 bases each). The CDR3 length is 15 residues. Germline assignment: CDR1 GTSNPN and CDR2 SVGIG (reference sequence). V was trimmed by 0 bases and J by 6 bases, leaving 14 bases between them. CDR3 protein: CAWSVGGKRAGELFF. CDR3 bases: TGTGCCTGGAGTGTAGGGGGGAAGAGGGCCGGGGAGCTGTTTTTT.

In its sample, this clonotype was seen a few times. This sequence joins TRBV5-1 and TRBJ2-3; tentatively, D is TRBD2 (5 bases). V was clipped by 3 bases and J by 2 bases, with 10 bases between them. In germline, CDR1 is SGHRS, CDR2 YFSETQ. CDR3 size: 14 residues. This chain's CDR3 is CASSYGLITDTQYF. CDR3 nucleotides: TGCGCCAGCAGCTACGGACTGATCACAGATACGCAGTATTTT.

This clonotype came up once. V and J are TRBV12-5 and TRBJ1-4, with D possibly being TRBD1 (5 bases). Trimming took off 3 bases at V and 6 bases at J, with 11 bases between the two ends. The CDR3 totals 14 residues. The germline gives CDR1 LGHNT, CDR2 FRNRAP. The DNA for the CDR3 is TGTGCTAGTGGTTTAGGGGATGAGGATGAAAAACTGTTTTTT. As protein: CASGLGDEDEKLFF.

The V call is TRBV5-1, the J call TRBJ2-5; 8 bases match TRBD1. Germline loops: CDR1 SGHRS, CDR2 YFSETQ. Unmatched junction bases numbered 8, after V lost 5 bases and J lost 5 bases. This CDR3 contains 14 residues. The CDR3 protein is CASSWAGGEETQYF. CDR3 sequence (DNA): TGCGCCAGCAGTTGGGCAGGGGGCGAGGAGACCCAGTACTTC.

V gene TRBV18 combines with J gene TRBJ1-2, with 8 positions matching TRBD1. This CDR3 is 14 amino acids long. Germline values: CDR1 KGHSH, CDR2 LQKENI. The trim removed 3 bases at V and 0 bases at J, leaving 0 bases unmatched. The CDR3 sequence is CASSPDRANYGYTF. CDR3 sequence (DNA): TGTGCCAGCTCACCGGACAGGGCTAACTATGGCTACACCTTC.

V gene TRBV3-1 combines with J gene TRBJ1-4, with a tentative D call TRBD1 (6 bases). Trimming shortened V by 3 bases and J by 1 base, and 12 bases separated the two germline ends. This CDR3 spans 16 amino acids. Germline assignment: CDR1 LGHDT and CDR2 YNNKEL (reference sequence). As DNA, the CDR3 is TGTGCCAGCAGCCAGGGGGGGCTCGTAACTAATGAAAAACTGTTTTTT. Residues: CASSQGGLVTNEKLFF. The variable domain in full, completed from reference TRBV3-1 and TRBJ1-4, reads DTAVSQTPKYLVTQMGNDKSIKCEQNLGHDTMYWYKQDSKKFLKIMFSYNNKELIINETVPNRFSPKSPDKAHLNLHINSLELGDSAVYFCASSQGGLVTNEKLFFGSGTQLSVL.

V usage is TRBV10-3 and J usage is TRBJ2-1, with 11 bases that match TRBD1. The length of the CDR3 is 16 residues. CDR1 and CDR2 (germline): ENHRY, SYGVKD. V was clipped by 2 bases and J by 8 bases; unmatched bases: 8. The DNA for the CDR3 is TGTGCCATCAGTGAGGGCCCGGGACAGGGGGAGGATGAGCAGTTCTTC. This encodes CAISEGPGQGEDEQFF.

The J gene is TRBJ2-3, the V gene TRBV9, with TRBD2 matching over 11 bases. Germline CDR1 SGDLS, CDR2 YYNGEE. The CDR3 has 18 residues. After removal of 0 bases from V and 4 bases from J, the junction contained 10 bases not matched to a gene. The CDR3 here is CASSVAASGGLRADTQYF. The CDR3 region has the DNA TGTGCCAGCAGCGTAGCGGCTAGCGGGGGGCTGAGGGCAGATACGCAGTATTTT.

With regard to this clonotype: At one end, the junction sequence differs from germline, possibly due to a read error. The chain joins TRBV7-7 to TRBJ2-5; no clear D gene. Germline CDR1 SSHAT, CDR2 FNYEAQ (reference sequence). This CDR3 comprises 14 residues. The CDR3 is CASSLAGLAETQYF. In DNA form, the CDR3 reads TGTGCTAGCAGCTTAGCCGGGCTTGCGGAGACCCAGTACTTC.

This CDR3 is CSATRDSTGNTIYF. In DNA, the CDR3 is TGCAGTGCTACCAGGGACTCTACTGGAAACACCATATATTTT. The chain combines TRBV20-1 with TRBJ1-3; a weak D match, TRBD1 (5 bases). Per the germline V gene, CDR1 is DFQATT and CDR2 is SNEGSKA (reference sequence). V shed 4 bases and J shed 2 bases, with 12 bases lying between them. There are 14 residues in the CDR3.

This clonotype has just one count. The chain links TRBV7-9 to TRBJ1-4; D unresolved. Germline loops: CDR1 SEHNR, CDR2 FQNEAQ (reference sequence). V was clipped by 2 bases and J by 9 bases, with 13 bases between them. The CDR3 extends over 14 amino acids. The chain's CDR3 is CASSLYWPFQKLFF. CDR3 bases: TGTGCCAGCAGCTTATACTGGCCCTTCCAAAAACTGTTTTTT.

The chain is built from TRBV5-1 and TRBJ1-2; unclear D gene. Germline V gives CDR1 SGHRS, CDR2 YFSETQ. This CDR3 comprises 15 residues. The V end lost 1 base, the J end lost 6 bases, and 16 bases lay between the germline ends. The CDR3 is CASSLSLDVGDGYTF. In DNA form, the CDR3 reads TGCGCCAGCAGCTTGAGTCTCGACGTGGGTGATGGCTACACCTTC.

The chain couples TRBV24-1 to TRBJ2-7; the match to TRBD1 covers 8 bases. Germline V gene lookup returns CDR1 KGHDR and CDR2 SFDVKD. With 7 bases clipped from V and 1 base from J, the junction kept 5 bases outside the gene matches. This CDR3 is 14 amino acids long. The chain's CDR3 is CATSSGGSSYEQYF. CDR3 in DNA: TGTGCCACCAGCTCAGGGGGCTCGTCCTACGAGCAGTACTTC.